A single sample gave rise to the 11 T cell receptor beta chains below, sequenced in a study of blood T cells in healthy people across ages. Primed by a sample-barcoded 5' primer and a J-beta primer mix, a second PCR proceeded for 7 to 11 cycles. TCRdb redid the calling of the 5' RACE reads with MiXCR, one entry per CDR3 protein. This sample has around 1,600,000 distinct CDR3 sequences, with approximately 43% found just once. Material for sequencing was blood. The source of these receptors is a woman between 18 and 30 years old in good health.

The rearrangement joins TRBV12-3 or TRBV12-4 to TRBJ2-1; D remains ambiguous. CDR3 length: 15 amino acids. Trimming took off 3 bases at V and 4 bases at J, with 13 bases between the two ends. CDR3 loop: CASSFSPVGYNEQFF. The CDR3, as DNA: TGTGCCAGCAGTTTTAGCCCAGTGGGTTACAATGAGCAGTTCTTC.

The CDR3 loop is CASRRFGLAGGRLEGDTQYF. The CDR3 nucleotides are TGTGCCAGCAGGCGATTTGGACTAGCGGGGGGCCGATTGGAGGGAGATACGCAGTATTTT. The chain is built from TRBV6-1 and TRBJ2-3; 14 nucleotides agree with TRBD2. The V gene end was trimmed by 6 bases and the J gene end by 5 bases; junction bases not matched to a gene: 19. CDR3 size: 20 residues. Germline assignment: CDR1 MNHNS and CDR2 SASEGT.

The genes are TRBV20-1 and TRBJ1-2; the D is unclear. Germline-derived CDR1 and CDR2 are DFQATT and SNEGSKA (reference sequence). The V end was cut by 0 bases, the J end by 1 base, with 6 bases between. CDR3 length equals 13 residues. Here the CDR3 DNA reads TGCAGTGCTAGAGATGACATTAACTATGGCTACACCTTC. Its protein product is CSARDDINYGYTF.

This clonotype was counted between two and nine times. The chain recombines TRBV21-1 with TRBJ2-7; no DNA check was done on the table's D call, TRBD1. TRBV21-1 is classified as a pseudogene. The CDR3 is made up of 12 amino acids. The CDR3 DNA sequence: TGTGCCTTCGGGACAGGGGTCCACGAGCAGTACTTC. Protein product: CAFGTGVHEQYF.

This clonotype has only a few counts. The rearrangement links TRBV3-1 to TRBJ2-1, with 15 bases aligning to TRBD2. The CDR3 has 16 amino acids. Germline values: CDR1 LGHDT, CDR2 YNNKEL (reference sequence). The J segment lost 4 bases and the V segment lost 5 bases, leaving 3 bases of the junction unmatched. CDR3 DNA: TGTGCCAGCAGCTGGGGACTAGCGGGGGGTTACAATGAGCAGTTCTTC. It yields the protein CASSWGLAGGYNEQFF.

The rearrangement links TRBV29-1 to TRBJ1-5; weak D call: TRBD1 (5 bases). CDR1 and CDR2 from the germline V gene are SQVTM and ANQGSEA. CDR3 length: 12 residues. The V end lost 5 bases, the J end lost 5 bases, and 10 bases lay between the germline ends. In DNA, the CDR3 is TGCAGCGTTAAAACAGGAGATCAGCCCCAGCATTTT. As protein: CSVKTGDQPQHF.

This chain links TRBV4-3 with TRBJ2-1; the D is unclear. CDR3 size: 13 residues. CDR1 is LGHNA, CDR2 YSLEER, per germline. The V end was cut by 1 base, the J end by 10 bases, with 11 bases between. The CDR3, as DNA: TGCGCCAGCAGCCAAGTAATATGGTACGAGCAGTTCTTC. It encodes CASSQVIWYEQFF.

The rearrangement joins TRBV29-1 to TRBJ1-5; D is possibly TRBD1 (5 bases). Germline V gives CDR1 SQVTM, CDR2 ANQGSEA. The CDR3 sequence is 12 residues long. Trimming pared 5 bases from V and 4 bases from J, leaving 9 bases between. The CDR3 loop is CSVQTANQPQHF. The CDR3 bases are TGCAGCGTTCAGACAGCGAATCAGCCCCAGCATTTT.

This clonotype was seen a few times. The CDR3 region has the DNA TGTGCCAGCAGTGTGACAGGGGTGAGCAATCAGCCCCAGCATTTT. Amino acid sequence: CASSVTGVSNQPQHF. The chain employs TRBV6-2 or TRBV6-3 and TRBJ1-5; 8 nucleotides match TRBD1. CDR1 is MNHEY, CDR2 SVGEGT, per germline. The CDR3 consists of 15 residues. After removal of 5 bases from V and 1 base from J, the junction contained 4 bases not matched to a gene.

This chain links TRBV12-3 or TRBV12-4 with TRBJ1-2; TRBD1 aligns across 9 bases. Trimming cost V 4 bases and J 4 bases; bases outside gene matches: 25. This CDR3 spans 21 amino acids. The CDR3 DNA follows: TGTGCCAGCAGTTCACACAGGGGGCGCGGAGGAGCCGACTTCTACTCCTATGGCTACACCTTC. Translated: CASSSHRGRGGADFYSYGYTF.

This sequence joins TRBV2 and TRBJ1-1, with no clear D. CDR1 is SNHLY and CDR2 is FYNNEI in the germline V gene. The CDR3 covers 12 residues. Between the trimmed V and J ends, which lost 4 bases and 5 bases, there was a span of 8 bases. In DNA, the CDR3 is TGTGCCAGCAGTGGGCAGGTTACTGAAGCTTTCTTT. This sequence encodes CASSGQVTEAFF.